The 5 T cell receptor beta chains in this list originate from one sample, sequenced in a study of CD8 T cells in ankylosing spondylitis. The antigens these receptors bind are not known. Overall study findings and caveats: Among TCR beta sequences, a motif of under ten highly homologous variants appeared characteristic of ankylosing spondylitis blood.

TCRdb ran MiXCR on the 5' RACE reads and lists one entry per CDR3 protein. This table has about 440,000 distinct CDR3 sequences, over 15% appearing once. Sequenced input: blood, either unsorted or a sorted T cell fraction (not recorded which). These TCRs come from a male donor with ankylosing spondylitis.

This clonotype appeared a few times. CDR3 protein: CASSSPAAVKLFF. The CDR3 nucleotides read TGTGCCAGCAGTTCCCCCGCCGCGGTAAAACTGTTTTTT. The V gene is TRBV12-3 or TRBV12-4, the J gene TRBJ1-4; the D is unclear. The CDR3 has 13 residues. Trimming shortened V by 4 bases and J by 10 bases, and 13 bases separated the two germline ends.

The sample holds many counts of this clonotype. The chain employs TRBV3-1 and TRBJ1-2; D gene uncertain. The CDR3 consists of 13 residues. Germline CDR1 is LGHDT and CDR2 is YNNKEL (reference sequence). Trimming removed 3 bases from V and 2 bases from J, with 7 bases in between. The CDR3 DNA sequence: TGTGCCAGCAGCCATTCGGGGAACTATGGCTACACCTTC. This encodes CASSHSGNYGYTF.

This clonotype was recorded a few times. One end of the junction does not line up with germline, which may come from a read error. The chain recombines TRBV20-1 with TRBJ1-1; no clear D. In germline, CDR1 is DFQATT, CDR2 SNEGSKA (reference sequence). This CDR3 is 12 amino acids long. The DNA of the CDR3 is TGCAGTGCCCCGGGAACTAACGCTGAAGTTTTCTTT. Amino acids: CSAPGTNAEVFF.

In its sample, this clonotype was seen a few times. The chain combines TRBV2 with TRBJ1-3; D perhaps matches TRBD1 (5 bases). Germline loops: CDR1 SNHLY, CDR2 FYNNEI. V was trimmed by 5 bases and J by 0 bases, leaving 20 bases between them. This CDR3 comprises 18 residues. The CDR3 loop is CASSPGRNSEPSGNTIYF. CDR3 bases: TGTGCCAGCAGTCCGGGACGAAACTCCGAACCCTCTGGAAACACCATATATTTT.

Only one count was recorded for this clonotype. The rearrangement uses TRBV7-2 and TRBJ2-5; D remains unclear. This CDR3 comprises 13 residues. Trimming took off 4 bases at V and 3 bases at J, with 9 bases between the two ends. Germline-derived CDR1 and CDR2 are SGHTA and FQGNSA. CDR3 coding DNA: TGTGCCAGCAGCTCAAGCTCCGAAGAGACCCAGTACTTC. Residues: CASSSSSEETQYF. Drawing the rest from reference TRBV7-2 and TRBJ2-5, the complete variable domain is GAGVSQSPSNKVTEKGKDVELRCDPISGHTALYWYRQSLGQGLEFLIYFQGNSAPDKSGLPSDRFSAERTGGSVSTLTIQRTQQEDSAVYLCASSSSSEETQYFGPGTRLLVL.